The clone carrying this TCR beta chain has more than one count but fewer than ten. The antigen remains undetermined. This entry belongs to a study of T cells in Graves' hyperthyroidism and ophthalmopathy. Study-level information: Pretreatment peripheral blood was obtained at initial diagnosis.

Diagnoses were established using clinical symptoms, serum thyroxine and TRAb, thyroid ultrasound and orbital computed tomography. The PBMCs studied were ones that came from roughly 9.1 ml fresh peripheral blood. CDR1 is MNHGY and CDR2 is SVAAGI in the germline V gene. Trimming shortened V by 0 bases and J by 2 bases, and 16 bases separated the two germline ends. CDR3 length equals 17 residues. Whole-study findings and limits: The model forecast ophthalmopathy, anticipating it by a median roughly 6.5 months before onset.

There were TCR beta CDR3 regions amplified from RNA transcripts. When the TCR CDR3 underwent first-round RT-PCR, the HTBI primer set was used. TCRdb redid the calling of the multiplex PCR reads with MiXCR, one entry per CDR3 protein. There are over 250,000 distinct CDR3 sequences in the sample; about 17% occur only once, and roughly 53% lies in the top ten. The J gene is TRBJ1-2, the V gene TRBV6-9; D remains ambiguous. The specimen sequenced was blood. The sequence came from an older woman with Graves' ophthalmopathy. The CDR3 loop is CASSYSVGPTPNYGYTF. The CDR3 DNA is TGTGCCAGCAGTTATTCGGTCGGACCCACACCCAACTATGGCTACACCTTC.